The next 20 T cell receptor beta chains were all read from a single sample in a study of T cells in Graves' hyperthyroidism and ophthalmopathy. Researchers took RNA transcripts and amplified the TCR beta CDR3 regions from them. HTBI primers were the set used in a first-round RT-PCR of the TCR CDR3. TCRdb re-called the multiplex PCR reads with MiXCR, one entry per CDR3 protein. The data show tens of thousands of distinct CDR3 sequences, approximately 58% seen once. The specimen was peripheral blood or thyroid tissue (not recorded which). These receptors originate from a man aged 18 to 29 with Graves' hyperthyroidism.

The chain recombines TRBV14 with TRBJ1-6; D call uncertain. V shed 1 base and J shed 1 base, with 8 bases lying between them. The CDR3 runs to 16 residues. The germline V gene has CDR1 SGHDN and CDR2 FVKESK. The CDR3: CASSQGGKSYNSPLHF. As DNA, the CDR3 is TGTGCCAGCAGCCAAGGTGGGAAGTCCTATAATTCACCCCTCCACTTT. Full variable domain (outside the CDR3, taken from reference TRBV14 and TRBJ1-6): EAGVTQFPSHSVIEKGQTVTLRCDPISGHDNLYWYRRVMGKEIKFLLHFVKESKQDESGMPNNRFLAERTGGTYSTLKVQPAELEDSGVYFCASSQGGKSYNSPLHFGNGTRLTVT.

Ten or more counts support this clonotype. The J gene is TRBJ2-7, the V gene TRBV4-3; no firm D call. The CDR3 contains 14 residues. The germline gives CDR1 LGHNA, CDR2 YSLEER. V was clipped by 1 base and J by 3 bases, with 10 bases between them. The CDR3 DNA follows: TGCGCCAGCAGCCAAGTGGTCCTCGACTACGAGCAGTACTTC. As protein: CASSQVVLDYEQYF.

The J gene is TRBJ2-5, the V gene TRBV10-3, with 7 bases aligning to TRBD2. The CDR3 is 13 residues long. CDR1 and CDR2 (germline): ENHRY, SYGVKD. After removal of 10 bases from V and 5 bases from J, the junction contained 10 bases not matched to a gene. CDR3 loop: CATHIGGSETQYF. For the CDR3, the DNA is TGTGCCACCCACATCGGGGGGTCCGAGACCCAGTACTTC.

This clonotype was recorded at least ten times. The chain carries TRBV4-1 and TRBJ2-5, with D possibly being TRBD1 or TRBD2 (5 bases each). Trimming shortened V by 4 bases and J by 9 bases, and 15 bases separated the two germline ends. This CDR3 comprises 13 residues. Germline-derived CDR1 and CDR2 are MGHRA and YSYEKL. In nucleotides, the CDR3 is TGCGCCAGCAGCCCTTTTGGAGGCAGGGCCCAGTACTTC. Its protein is CASSPFGGRAQYF.

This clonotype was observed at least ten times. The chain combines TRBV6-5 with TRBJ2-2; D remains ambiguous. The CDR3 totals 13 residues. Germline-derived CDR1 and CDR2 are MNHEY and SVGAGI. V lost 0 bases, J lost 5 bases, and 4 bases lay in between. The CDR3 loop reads CASSYSYTGELFF. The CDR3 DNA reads TGTGCCAGCAGTTACTCTTATACCGGGGAGCTGTTTTTT.

The CDR3 nucleotides are TGCAGTGCCACCCCTAGCGGGCAAGAGACCCAGTACTTC. This sequence encodes CSATPSGQETQYF. The chain has TRBV20-1 and TRBJ2-5, with 8 bases fitting TRBD2. This CDR3 spans 13 amino acids. CDR1 is DFQATT and CDR2 is SNEGSKA in the germline V gene (reference sequence). J was trimmed by 2 bases and V by 6 bases; bases with no gene match: 5.

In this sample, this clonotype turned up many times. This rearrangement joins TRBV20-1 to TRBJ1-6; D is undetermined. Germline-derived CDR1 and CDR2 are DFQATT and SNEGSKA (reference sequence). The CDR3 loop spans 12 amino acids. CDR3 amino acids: CAGRSYNSPLHF. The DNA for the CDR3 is TGCGCAGGCCGGTCCTATAATTCACCCCTCCACTTT.

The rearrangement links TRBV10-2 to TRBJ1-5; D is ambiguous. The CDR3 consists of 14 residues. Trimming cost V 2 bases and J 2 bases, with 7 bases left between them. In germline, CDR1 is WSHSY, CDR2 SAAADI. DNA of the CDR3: TGCGCCAGCAGTGAGGACGGGGGCAATCAGCCCCAGCATTTT. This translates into CASSEDGGNQPQHF.

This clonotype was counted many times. CDR3 nucleotides: TGTGCCAGCAGCTTGAATAGCAATCAGCCCCAGCATTTT. The encoded protein is CASSLNSNQPQHF. The chain uses TRBV5-8 and TRBJ1-5; no reliable D call. There are 13 residues in the CDR3. Germline V gene sequence: CDR1 SGHTS, CDR2 YDEGEE. Trimming removed 1 base at V and 0 bases at J, with 2 bases between.

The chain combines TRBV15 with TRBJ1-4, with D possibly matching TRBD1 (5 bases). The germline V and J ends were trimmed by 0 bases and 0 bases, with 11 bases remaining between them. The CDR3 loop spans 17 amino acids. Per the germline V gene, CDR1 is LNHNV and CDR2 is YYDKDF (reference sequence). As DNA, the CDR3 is TGTGCCACCAGCAGAGATCGGGGCAGCACAACTAATGAAAAACTGTTTTTT. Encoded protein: CATSRDRGSTTNEKLFF.

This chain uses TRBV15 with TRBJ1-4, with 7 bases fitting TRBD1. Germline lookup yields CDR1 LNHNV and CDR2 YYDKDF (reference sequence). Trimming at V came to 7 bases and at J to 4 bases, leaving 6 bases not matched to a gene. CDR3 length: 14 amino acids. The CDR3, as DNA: TGTGCCACCACCCAAGGGGGCTATAATGAAAAACTGTTTTTT. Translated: CATTQGGYNEKLFF.

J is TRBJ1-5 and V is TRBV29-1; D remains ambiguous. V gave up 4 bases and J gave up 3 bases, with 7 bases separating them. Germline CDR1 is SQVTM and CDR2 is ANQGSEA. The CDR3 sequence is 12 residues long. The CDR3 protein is CSVGYFNQPQHF. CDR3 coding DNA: TGCAGCGTTGGTTACTTCAATCAGCCCCAGCATTTT.

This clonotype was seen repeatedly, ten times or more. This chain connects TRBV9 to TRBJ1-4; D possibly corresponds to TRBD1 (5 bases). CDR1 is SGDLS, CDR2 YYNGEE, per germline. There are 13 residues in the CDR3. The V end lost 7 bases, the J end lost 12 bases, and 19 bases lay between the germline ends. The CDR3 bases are TGTGCCAGCTCCCCGGGGTCGGGAGGGGAACTGTTTTTT. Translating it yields CASSPGSGGELFF.

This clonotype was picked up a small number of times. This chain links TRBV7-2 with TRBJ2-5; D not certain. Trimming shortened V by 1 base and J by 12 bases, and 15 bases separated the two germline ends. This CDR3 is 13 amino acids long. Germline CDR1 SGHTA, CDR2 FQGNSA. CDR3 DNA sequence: TGTGCCAGCAGCTTAGGGAATCAGAGCGAGGAGTACTTC. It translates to CASSLGNQSEEYF.

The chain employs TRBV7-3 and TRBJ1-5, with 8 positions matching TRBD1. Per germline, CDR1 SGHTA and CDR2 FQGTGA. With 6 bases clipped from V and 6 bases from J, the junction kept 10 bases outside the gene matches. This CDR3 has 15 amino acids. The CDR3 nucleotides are TGTGCCAGCAGTGGAAACAGGGGGTCGAGTCAGCCCCAGCATTTT. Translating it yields CASSGNRGSSQPQHF. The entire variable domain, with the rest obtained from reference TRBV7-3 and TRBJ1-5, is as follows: GAGVSQTPSNKVTEKGKYVELRCDPISGHTALYWYRQSLGQGPEFLIYFQGTGAADDSGLPNDRFFAVRPEGSVSTLKIQRTERGDSAVYLCASSGNRGSSQPQHFGDGTRLSIL.

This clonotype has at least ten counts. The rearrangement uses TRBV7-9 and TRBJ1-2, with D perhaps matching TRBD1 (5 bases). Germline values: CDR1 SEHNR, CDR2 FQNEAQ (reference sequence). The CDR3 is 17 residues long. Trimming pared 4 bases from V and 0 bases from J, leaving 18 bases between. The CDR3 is CASSSPLRGLTNYGYTF. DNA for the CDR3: TGTGCCAGCAGCTCTCCCCTGAGGGGTCTCACTAACTATGGCTACACCTTC.

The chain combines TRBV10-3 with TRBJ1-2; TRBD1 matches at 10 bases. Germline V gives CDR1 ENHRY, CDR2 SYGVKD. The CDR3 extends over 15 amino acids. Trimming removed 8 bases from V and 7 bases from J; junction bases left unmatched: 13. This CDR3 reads CAIGQAGQGPRGYTF. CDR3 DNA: TGTGCCATCGGGCAAGCGGGACAGGGGCCGCGTGGCTACACCTTC.

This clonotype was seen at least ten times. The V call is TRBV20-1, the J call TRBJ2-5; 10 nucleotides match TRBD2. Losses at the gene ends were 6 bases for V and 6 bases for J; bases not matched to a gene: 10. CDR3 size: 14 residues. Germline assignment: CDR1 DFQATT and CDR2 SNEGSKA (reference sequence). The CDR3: CSATPSGSLKTQYF. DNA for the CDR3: TGCAGTGCCACCCCTAGCGGGAGTCTGAAGACCCAGTACTTC.

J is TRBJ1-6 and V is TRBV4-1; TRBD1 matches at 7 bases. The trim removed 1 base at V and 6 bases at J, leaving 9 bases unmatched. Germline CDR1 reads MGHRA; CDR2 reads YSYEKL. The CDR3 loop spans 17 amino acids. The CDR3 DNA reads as TGCGCCAGCAGCCAAGCGGTCAGGGGGACAGCTAATTCACCCCTCCACTTT. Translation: CASSQAVRGTANSPLHF.

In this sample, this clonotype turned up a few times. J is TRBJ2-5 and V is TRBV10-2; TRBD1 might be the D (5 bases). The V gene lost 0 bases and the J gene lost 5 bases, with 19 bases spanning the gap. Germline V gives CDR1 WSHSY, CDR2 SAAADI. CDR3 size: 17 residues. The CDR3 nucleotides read TGCGCCAGCAGTGAGTCCAACTTCAGGGTACCTAGGGAGACCCAGTACTTC. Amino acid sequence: CASSESNFRVPRETQYF.